The 25 T cell receptor beta chains below all came from one sample that was sequenced in a study of T cell repertoires in cytomegalovirus infection. Their specific antigens are unknown. TCRdb re-called the reads through MiXCR, storing one row per CDR3 protein. Seen here are about 37,000 distinct CDR3 sequences, approximately 52% observed once, and the top ten hold around 90%. This sample comprised CD8+ T cells from cultured PBMCs, obtained from culture after CMV antigen stimulation. The origin of the receptors is a human donor in good health (CMV status not recorded). Some clones in this sample may be carry-over from other donors' samples.

The V gene is TRBV7-6, the J gene TRBJ2-1, with 7 bases fitting TRBD2. The CDR3 extends over 17 amino acids. CDR1 and CDR2 (germline): SGHVS, FNYEAQ. The V segment lost 2 bases and the J segment 0 bases; nucleotides outside the gene matches: 7. The CDR3 nucleotides read TGTGCCAGCAGCTTACTGAGCGGGGCTACCTCCTACAATGAGCAGTTCTTC. This translates into CASSLLSGATSYNEQFF.

This clonotype was seen a few times. The V gene is TRBV7-6, the J gene TRBJ2-5; D is undetermined. Germline V gene sequence: CDR1 SGHVS, CDR2 FNYEAQ. Trimming pared 1 base from V and 7 bases from J, leaving 10 bases between. The length of the CDR3 is 13 residues. CDR3 sequence reads: CASSLEVSPTQYF. DNA of the CDR3: TGTGCCAGCAGCTTAGAGGTGTCGCCGACCCAGTACTTC.

The genes are TRBV14 and TRBJ1-2; D is possibly TRBD1 (5 bases). V was cut by 2 bases and J by 8 bases, with 18 bases left in between. Germline CDR1 reads SGHDN; CDR2 reads FVKESK. This CDR3 is 15 amino acids long. The CDR3, as DNA: TGTGCCAGCAGCCAATTACAGCAGGGTCAGTCCGGCTACACCTTC. Translated: CASSQLQQGQSGYTF.

The chain recombines TRBV5-1 with TRBJ2-3, with TRBD2 matching 8 bases. The CDR3 totals 16 residues. Germline values: CDR1 SGHRS, CDR2 YFSETQ. V was clipped by 6 bases and J by 5 bases; unmatched bases: 14. Written as DNA, the CDR3 is TGCGCCAGCACGGGGGAGCGGCTAGCGGGCGGAGATACGCAGTATTTT. It translates to CASTGERLAGGDTQYF.

This clonotype has just one count. The DNA of the CDR3 is TGTGCCAGTAAGTTCGAGCCAGGACTAGCCGGGGAGCTGTTTTTT. Amino acids: CASKFEPGLAGELFF. This rearrangement joins TRBV19 to TRBJ2-2, with 7 positions matching TRBD2. Germline CDR1 and CDR2: LNHDA and SQIVND (reference sequence). The CDR3 has 15 amino acids. V lost 7 bases to trimming and J lost 6 bases; unmatched junction nucleotides: 11.

The chain couples TRBV11-2 to TRBJ2-7; TRBD2 is a possible D gene (6 bases). Trimming pared 5 bases from V and 3 bases from J, leaving 17 bases between. Per the germline V gene, CDR1 is SGHAT and CDR2 is FQNNGV. The CDR3 is 15 residues long. Here the CDR3 DNA reads TGTGCCAGCAGCCCGACCCACGGAGGGATCTACGAGCAGTACTTC. This sequence encodes CASSPTHGGIYEQYF.

V gene TRBV11-2 combines with J gene TRBJ2-7, with a possible D match to TRBD2 (6 bases). V was trimmed by 4 bases and J by 1 base, leaving 11 bases between them. Germline CDR1 and CDR2: SGHAT and FQNNGV. CDR3 length equals 14 residues. This chain's CDR3 is CASSSGLLSYEQYF. CDR3 DNA: TGTGCCAGCAGCTCGGGACTCCTTTCCTACGAGCAGTACTTC. Combining the CDR3 with reference TRBV11-2 and TRBJ2-7 gives the whole variable domain EAGVAQSPRYKIIEKRQSVAFWCNPISGHATLYWYQQILGQGPKLLIQFQNNGVVDDSQLPKDRFSAERLKGVDSTLKIQPAKLEDSAVYLCASSSGLLSYEQYFGPGTRLTVT.

The chain couples TRBV20-1 to TRBJ2-7; 7 bases agree with TRBD1. The CDR3 contains 11 residues. V trimming: 5 bases; J trimming: 7 bases; junction bases outside the gene matches: 5. CDR1 is DFQATT, CDR2 SNEGSKA, per germline (reference sequence). The chain's CDR3 is CSAGTVGEQYF. The CDR3 DNA reads TGCAGTGCTGGGACAGTAGGAGAGCAGTACTTC.

The chain recombines TRBV20-1 with TRBJ2-5, with D perhaps assigned TRBD1 or TRBD2 (6 bases each). Trimming took off 3 bases at V and 5 bases at J, with 25 bases between the two ends. CDR1 DFQATT and CDR2 SNEGSKA come from the germline V gene (reference sequence). This CDR3 is 17 amino acids long. The CDR3 DNA is TGCAGTGCTAGGTGTGAAACGGGGGCCACAAGGGGGGAGACCCAGTACTTC. Amino acid sequence: CSARCETGATRGETQYF.

This clonotype was found a few times. This sequence joins TRBV20-1 and TRBJ2-7; 9 bases are a match to TRBD2. The CDR3 is 13 residues long. Germline lookup yields CDR1 DFQATT and CDR2 SNEGSKA (reference sequence). With V trimmed by 6 bases and J by 3 bases, 6 bases remained unmatched. The CDR3 DNA is TGCAGTGCGGGGGGGACTAGCATCTACGAGCAGTACTTC. Its translation: CSAGGTSIYEQYF.

The rearrangement joins TRBV7-4 to TRBJ2-3; D might be TRBD2 (6 bases). V was cut by 3 bases and J by 3 bases, with 13 bases left in between. There are 15 residues in the CDR3. Germline V gives CDR1 SGHVT, CDR2 SQSDAQ. The CDR3 loop is CASSFGGRRTDTQYF. The CDR3 DNA follows: TGTGCCAGCAGCTTCGGGGGACGGCGAACAGATACGCAGTATTTT.

In this sample, this clonotype turned up many times. The chain has TRBV5-1 and TRBJ1-5; D is uncertain. Germline V CDR1 and CDR2: SGHRS, YFSETQ. The V and J ends lost 0 bases and 6 bases respectively, with 7 bases between them. The CDR3 sequence is 13 residues long. The DNA of the CDR3 is TGCGCCAGCAGCTTGGATCCCGGTCAGCCCCAGCATTTT. It specifies CASSLDPGQPQHF.

V gene TRBV29-1 combines with J gene TRBJ2-7, with D tentatively TRBD1 (6 bases). The germline V gene encodes CDR1 SQVTM and CDR2 ANQGSEA. This CDR3 has 14 amino acids. Trimming cost V 1 base and J 0 bases, with 10 bases left between them. CDR3 loop: CSVEVRGSSYEQYF. As DNA, the CDR3 is TGCAGCGTTGAAGTTAGGGGGAGCTCCTACGAGCAGTACTTC.

The chain couples TRBV11-1 to TRBJ2-1, with TRBD1 as a possible D gene (6 bases). The CDR3 is made up of 14 amino acids. The germline V gene encodes CDR1 SGHAT and CDR2 FQDESV (reference sequence). Trimming removed 4 bases from V and 0 bases from J, with 7 bases in between. CDR3 nucleotide sequence: TGTGCCAGCAGCTCGACAGGCTCCTACAATGAGCAGTTCTTC. As protein: CASSSTGSYNEQFF.

V is TRBV28 and J is TRBJ2-1, with 7 bases aligning to TRBD2. The V segment lost 4 bases and the J segment 2 bases; nucleotides outside the gene matches: 8. Germline lookup yields CDR1 MDHEN and CDR2 SYDVKM. The CDR3 length is 16 residues. As DNA, the CDR3 is TGTGCCAGCAGTTCCCTTTCCGGGAGGACCTACAATGAGCAGTTCTTC. It specifies CASSSLSGRTYNEQFF.

The rearrangement joins TRBV20-1 to TRBJ1-2; D is unresolved. The CDR3 totals 15 residues. Germline loops: CDR1 DFQATT, CDR2 SNEGSKA (reference sequence). Between the trimmed V and J ends, which lost 3 bases and 6 bases, there was a span of 20 bases. DNA for the CDR3: TGCAGTGCTAGCCCCTATCCCGGGCCCGAAAATGGCTACACCTTC. Translated, it gives CSASPYPGPENGYTF.

The chain uses TRBV7-2 and TRBJ2-3, with 8 bases lining up with TRBD2. J was trimmed by 2 bases and V by 1 base; bases with no gene match: 5. Germline-derived CDR1 and CDR2 are SGHTA and FQGNSA. The CDR3 is made up of 16 amino acids. CDR3 residues: CASSLEASGPTDTQYF. CDR3 sequence (DNA): TGTGCCAGCAGCTTAGAGGCTAGCGGGCCCACAGATACGCAGTATTTT.

The CDR3 DNA reads as TGCGCCAGCAGCTGGGACAGGGGTTACTCACCCCTCCACTTT. Translation: CASSWDRGYSPLHF. V is TRBV5-1 and J is TRBJ1-6, with 10 bases fitting TRBD1. Germline assignment: CDR1 SGHRS and CDR2 YFSETQ. The CDR3 length is 14 residues. With V trimmed by 3 bases and J by 10 bases, 4 bases remained unmatched.

The chain uses TRBV20-1 and TRBJ2-1; D is possibly TRBD2 (6 bases). The CDR3 spans 16 residues. Germline CDR1 reads DFQATT; CDR2 reads SNEGSKA (reference sequence). V dropped 0 bases and J dropped 0 bases, with 12 bases sitting between them. DNA for the CDR3: TGCAGTGCTAGAGATGGGGCGGGACGCTCCTACAATGAGCAGTTCTTC. Amino acid sequence: CSARDGAGRSYNEQFF.

The rearrangement links TRBV19 to TRBJ1-1, with a weak D call TRBD1 (6 bases). The germline CDR1 and CDR2 sequences are LNHDA and SQIVND (reference sequence). V lost 5 bases, J lost 6 bases, and 19 bases lay in between. The CDR3 totals 15 residues. CDR3 nucleotide sequence: TGTGCCAGTAGTCTGACAGGATTTGGTCGCGCTGAAGCTTTCTTT. Translation gives CASSLTGFGRAEAFF.

The table lists this clonotype with a few counts. The J gene is TRBJ1-4, the V gene TRBV7-4; D remains unclear. Germline V gene lookup returns CDR1 SGHVT and CDR2 SQSDAQ. The CDR3 is 14 amino acids. The V end lost 3 bases, the J end lost 8 bases, and 13 bases lay between the germline ends. The CDR3 protein is CASSLNNGEEKLFF. As DNA, the CDR3 is TGTGCCAGCAGCTTGAATAACGGTGAAGAAAAACTGTTTTTT.

Only a few counts were recorded for this clonotype. The chain carries TRBV4-1 and TRBJ2-2; D may be TRBD1 (5 bases). The V gene's germline CDR1 is MGHRA and CDR2 YSYEKL. The CDR3 extends over 17 amino acids. Trimming took 2 bases from V and 0 from J, leaving 13 bases between them. The DNA for the CDR3 is TGCGCCAGCAGCCAACCGTGGAAGGGGACGAACACCGGGGAGCTGTTTTTT. Its protein is CASSQPWKGTNTGELFF.

The table lists this clonotype with a few counts. The chain carries TRBV7-2 and TRBJ1-2, with D possibly being TRBD1 (5 bases). Germline loops: CDR1 SGHTA, CDR2 FQGNSA. The CDR3 totals 16 residues. V was cut by 5 bases and J by 5 bases, with 21 bases left in between. CDR3 sequence reads: CASSIARVSGMYGYTF. The CDR3 DNA sequence: TGTGCCAGCAGCATCGCCAGGGTTTCGGGCATGTATGGCTACACCTTC.

As to this clonotype: At one boundary the junction diverges from the germline segment, which might be a read error. The gene calls are TRBV5-3 and TRBJ2-1; 7 bases are a match to TRBD2. TRBV5-3 is flagged as an ORF with uncertain function. The CDR3 loop spans 15 amino acids. The CDR3 DNA is TGTGCCAGCAGCTTAAGCGGGGCCATCTACAATGAGCAGTTCTTC. It yields the protein CASSLSGAIYNEQFF.

Written as DNA, the CDR3 is TGTGCCAGCACCTCCGCAGGGGGCTTGAATAGCAATCAGCCCCAGCATTTT. Translating it yields CASTSAGGLNSNQPQHF. The chain employs TRBV27 and TRBJ1-5; TRBD1 matches 8 bases. The CDR3 contains 17 residues. The germline CDR1 and CDR2 sequences are MNHEY and SMNVEV (reference sequence). V shed 7 bases and J 0 bases; nucleotides not matched to a gene: 11.